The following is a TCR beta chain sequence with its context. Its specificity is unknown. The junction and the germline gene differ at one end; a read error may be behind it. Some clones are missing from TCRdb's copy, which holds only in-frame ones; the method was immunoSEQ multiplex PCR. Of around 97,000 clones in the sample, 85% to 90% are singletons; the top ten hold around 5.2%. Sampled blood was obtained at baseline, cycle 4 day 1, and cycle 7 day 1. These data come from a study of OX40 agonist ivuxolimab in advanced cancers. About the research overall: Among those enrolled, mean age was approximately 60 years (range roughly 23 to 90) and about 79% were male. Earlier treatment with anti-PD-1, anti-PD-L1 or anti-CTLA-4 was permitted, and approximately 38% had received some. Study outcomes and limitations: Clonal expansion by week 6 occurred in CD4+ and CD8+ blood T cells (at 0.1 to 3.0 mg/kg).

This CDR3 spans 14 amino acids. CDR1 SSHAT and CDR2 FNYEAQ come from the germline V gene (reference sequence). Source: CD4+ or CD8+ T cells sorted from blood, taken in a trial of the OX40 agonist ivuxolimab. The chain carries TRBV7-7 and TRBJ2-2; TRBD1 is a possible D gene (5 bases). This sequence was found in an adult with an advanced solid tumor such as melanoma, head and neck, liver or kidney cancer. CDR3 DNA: TGTGCTAGCAGCTTAGAGCAGGGCACCGGGGAGCTGTTTTTT. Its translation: CASSLEQGTGELFF.